This T cell receptor beta chain was recorded in a study of molecular identifiers for immune sequencing clone quantification (dated by TCRdb to between 2017 and 2018). Concerning the study at large: For a replicate experiment, RNA from 20,000 or 100,000 naive CD8 T cells was divided into five aliquots, and four of the five aliquots were sequenced. CD8 T cells were used in a methods study to benchmark molecular-identifier clustering-based TCR repertoire sequencing (MIDCIRS) and TCR RNA copy counting.

Broad study findings and their caveats: The naive libraries included spiked-in Jurkat TCR RNA (roughly eleven copies' worth), and this Jurkat TCR RNA is not part of the donor repertoire. In CMV-specific effector cells, clones with more than 20 RNA copies contained over 98% of molecules, whereas in naive cells such clones contained under 1% of molecules. Spiked-in Jurkat TCR RNA equal to a single cell's worth was reported to be detectable even within 1,200,000 naive CD8 T cells. Identical TCR molecules sharing a barcode could cause highly expanded clone sizes to be underestimated. Modeling indicated about 3 TCR RNA copies recovered per cell, compared with about 10 by digital PCR, which implies a capture efficiency of approximately 30%. When barcode sub-clustering was omitted, TCR diversity was inflated by chimeric consensus sequences, with chimeras reaching as high as 47%.

The CDR3 numbers 17 residues from cysteine through phenylalanine. Kept here is only the CDR3 DNA, which spans 51 bases and is read in frame from base 1. The germline V gene (reference sequence) sets CDR1 to DFQATT and CDR2 to SNEGSKA. The junction shows trimming of 0 bases on V and 1 base on J, plus 17 bases between the germline ends. Libraries of naive CD8 T cells were built from approximately 20,000 to 1,000,000 sorted cells, with 10%, 30% or 50% of the purified RNA used. Naive CD8 T cells were FACS-sorted as CD8+CD4-CCR7+CD45RA+ on a BD FACSAria II into RLT Plus buffer. To test detection sensitivity, Jurkat RNA equivalent to about ten TCR copies was spiked into samples of roughly 18,000-1,000,000 naive CD8 T cells. Enrichment of CD8 T cells was performed with RosetteSep CD8+ T Cell Enrichment Cocktail and Ficoll-Paque, after which ACK red cell lysis was carried out. This clonotype was picked up many times. No cognate antigen has been identified for it. Base qualities are not at hand, and no much larger clone is one base apart.

Libraries were built with PCR. Instrument used: NextSeq 500. Preparation of bulk TCR libraries followed a previously described approach, with the TCR primers listed in Table S5. Purification of total RNA was performed with the Qiagen AllPrep DNA/RNA kit. Before analysis, reads from multiple sequencing runs of one library were combined. The authors processed their data as follows. Reads were retained only if the reads had an exact TCR constant sequence, and the retained reads were trimmed to 150 nt and grouped according to their 12-nt molecular barcodes. Reads within each barcode group were sub-clustered using a 15% Levenshtein threshold, and quality-weighted consensus sequences were constructed for each RNA molecule. Non-functional sequences were removed, as were lower-count sequences one edit away from another. On the basis of fitting two negative binomial distributions, barcode sub-clusters with fewer than 20% of the maximum read count were discarded. TCRdb ran its own pipeline on the public reads, namely fastp trimming at Q25 and MiXCR clone calling, and kept in-frame beta chains. CDR3 protein duplicates are merged, each entry listing the most common genes and DNA. The authors' filters were not applied to this entry. The sample has some 680,000 distinct CDR3 sequences on record, about 25% of them singletons. The ten largest clones capture 0.7% to 0.95% of the sample.

The specimen sequenced was naive CD8+ T cells from blood, with Jurkat cell RNA spiked in. The cell subset or site label of this sample denotes: FACS-sorted CD8+CD4-CCR7+CD45RA+ naive T cells. Rearrangement joined TRBV20-1 to TRBJ2-3; the D gene may be TRBD1 or TRBD2, since each aligns over 6 bases. This TCR came from a human donor in good health. Some libraries in this study had Jurkat cell RNA spiked in. The CDR3 region has the sequence CSARDVLGGRGTDTQYF. The nucleotide sequence is TGCAGTGCTAGAGATGTTTTGGGGGGCAGGGGCACAGATACGCAGTATTTT.